In its sample, the clone carrying this TCR beta chain was seen a few times. As for time point: pre-sensitization, week 0. Noted treatment: therapeutic diphenylcyclopropenone sensitization with weekly scalp DPC. From whole blood left unfractionated, total RNA was extracted. Individual cDNA molecules in this library carried unique molecular identifiers. TCRdb re-called the RACE reads with MiXCR, one entry per CDR3 protein. The sample has around 300,000 distinct CDR3 sequences, just under 8% seen once. Trimming removed 5 bases at V and 4 bases at J, with 15 bases between. CDR3 length: 14 amino acids. Germline V gives CDR1 MNHEY, CDR2 SMNVEV (reference sequence). The entry originates in a study of human T cells and chemical hapten exposure. Study summary: Enrolled patients were predominantly female and had alopecia areata, totalis or universalis. Minor pooled library volume differences mainly drove per-sample TCR yield variation.

The V call is TRBV27, the J call TRBJ2-7; D may match TRBD1 or TRBD2 (5 bases each). Sequenced here: whole blood, sampled in connection with sensitization to the hapten diphenylcyclopropenone (DPC). The source of this sequence is a man aged 18 to 29 with alopecia areata. Some clones in this sample may be carry-over from other donors' samples. In nucleotides, the CDR3 is TGTGCCAGCAGTCGGGGCACATCAGAGTACGAGCAGTACTTC. Protein: CASSRGTSEYEQYF.